These T cell receptor beta chains were read from a single sample in a study of response to subunit inactivated influenza vaccine. MiXCR was run by TCRdb on the RT-PCR reads, yielding one entry per CDR3 protein. The sample consists of just under 550,000 distinct CDR3 sequences, under 30% of them appearing once. The sample also formed part of further work on T cells expressing NK-cell markers.

The specimen was CD4+ T cells sorted from PBMCs, collected 11 to 12 days after vaccination. Receptors were obtained from a man aged 45-65 years who received an inactivated influenza vaccine. Both conserved end residues are part of each CDR3. D genes are given only for firm matches. Size tells how often a clone was seen (once, few, many) or the class of an expanded clone, and some rows leave it out.

cdr3_length,d_call,v_call,j_call,clone_size,cdr3_aa,cdr3_nt
16,TRBD1,TRBV5-1,TRBJ2-5,.,CASSPTGTAVGETQYF,TGCGCCAGCAGCCCCACCGGGACAGCCGTCGGGGAGACCCAGTACTTC
14,.,TRBV5-6,TRBJ1-4,.,CASSQGTRNEKLFF,TGTGCCAGCAGCCAAGGGACACGGAATGAAAAACTGTTTTTT
12,.,TRBV11-1,TRBJ2-4,.,CASSLRFGIQYF,TGTGCCAGCAGCTTAAGGTTTGGCATTCAGTACTTC
17,TRBD2,TRBV5-1,TRBJ2-3,many,CASSLHPSGGASDTQYF,TGCGCCAGCAGCCTACATCCTAGCGGGGGAGCGTCAGATACGCAGTATTTT
18,TRBD2,TRBV4-1,TRBJ2-4,.,CASSQGLAGGLAKNIQYF,TGCGCCAGCAGCCAAGGACTAGCGGGGGGGCTAGCCAAAAACATTCAGTACTTC
18,TRBD1,TRBV9,TRBJ2-2,few,CASSGRDRAGVNTGELFF,TGTGCCAGCAGCGGCCGGGACAGGGCAGGGGTCAACACCGGGGAGCTGTTTTTT
14,TRBD2,TRBV24-1,TRBJ2-1,few,CATSDLAGGREQFF,TGTGCCACCAGTGACCTAGCGGGGGGTCGGGAGCAGTTCTTC
15,.,TRBV4-3,TRBJ1-1,few,CASSQDQGRRTEAFF,TGCGCCAGCAGCCAAGATCAGGGCAGGAGGACTGAAGCTTTCTTT
12,TRBD1,TRBV28,TRBJ2-3,.,CASSLFSGQGYF,TGTGCCAGCAGTTTATTCTCGGGACAGGGGTATTTT
12,.,TRBV6-1,TRBJ2-5,.,CASSESEKTQYF,TGTGCCAGCAGTGAAAGTGAAAAGACCCAGTACTTC
12,.,TRBV6-2/TRBV6-3,TRBJ2-7,many,CASRTDSYEQYF,TGTGCCAGCAGGACAGACTCGTACGAGCAGTACTTC
15,.,TRBV18,TRBJ1-1,few,CASSPTIGRHTEAFF,TGTGCCAGCTCACCCACCATTGGCCGGCACACTGAAGCTTTCTTT
16,.,TRBV3-1,TRBJ2-1,.,CASSQEVRNSYNEQFF,TGTGCCAGCAGCCAAGAGGTCCGAAACAGCTACAATGAGCAGTTCTTC
14,.,TRBV4-2,TRBJ2-1,.,CASSQVSDYNEQFF,TGTGCCAGCAGCCAAGTTTCGGACTACAATGAGCAGTTCTTC
13,.,TRBV20-1,TRBJ2-2,once,CSASGLNTGELSF,TGCAGTGCTAGCGGACTGAACACCGGGGAGCTGTCTTTT
12,.,TRBV29-1,TRBJ1-1,.,CSVARANTEAFF,TGCAGCGTTGCAAGGGCGAACACTGAAGCTTTCTTT
13,.,TRBV6-1,TRBJ2-1,few,CASSASSYNEQFF,TGTGCCAGCTCGGCAAGCTCCTACAATGAGCAGTTCTTC
21,TRBD1,TRBV7-2,TRBJ1-1,.,CASSLARPYRGLTLVNTEAFF,TGTGCCAGCAGCTTAGCCCGCCCATACAGGGGACTTACACTCGTGAACACTGAAGCTTTCTTT
18,TRBD2,TRBV11-2,TRBJ2-2,once,CASSSGLAGIANTGELFF,TGTGCCAGCAGCTCCGGACTAGCGGGTATCGCGAACACCGGGGAGCTGTTTTTT
14,.,TRBV29-1,TRBJ2-1,.,CSVEGRTVVDEQFF,TGCAGCGTTGAAGGGAGAACCGTCGTGGATGAGCAGTTCTTC
14,.,TRBV7-2,TRBJ1-1,.,CASSVEIRPAEAFF,TGTGCCAGCAGCGTGGAAATCCGGCCGGCTGAAGCTTTCTTT
17,TRBD1,TRBV20-1,TRBJ2-1,.,CSAGSRRGHSSYNEQFF,TGCAGCGCTGGAAGCCGCAGGGGGCATAGCTCCTACAATGAGCAGTTCTTC
17,TRBD2,TRBV4-1,TRBJ2-7,.,CASSQETGTSGRYEQYF,TGCGCCAGCAGCCAAGAAACCGGGACTAGCGGGAGGTACGAGCAGTACTTC
12,.,TRBV10-3,TRBJ2-7,.,CAISESAYEQYF,TGTGCCATCAGTGAGTCGGCCTACGAGCAGTACTTC
15,.,TRBV20-1,TRBJ2-7,.,CSAPTSIFNPYEQYF,TGCAGTGCTCCAACTTCCATCTTTAATCCCTACGAGCAGTACTTC
15,TRBD1,TRBV12-3/TRBV12-4,TRBJ2-7,few,CASKKNEGASYEQYF,TGTGCCAGCAAAAAAAACGAGGGGGCATCCTACGAGCAGTACTTC
12,.,TRBV24-1,TRBJ2-1,once,CATKTANNEQFF,TGTGCCACCAAAACAGCCAACAATGAGCAGTTCTTC
15,.,TRBV4-3,TRBJ2-6,.,CASSHSVGGANVLTF,TGCGCCAGCAGCCACTCGGTGGGAGGGGCCAACGTCCTGACTTTC
14,.,TRBV3-1,TRBJ2-7,.,CASSQNPVSYEQYF,TGTGCCAGCAGCCAGAATCCAGTTTCCTACGAGCAGTACTTC
14,.,TRBV3-1,TRBJ1-5,few,CASSQDTGGQPQHF,TGTGCCAGCAGCCAAGATACCGGAGGTCAGCCCCAGCATTTT
18,TRBD1,TRBV5-6,TRBJ2-7,.,CASSRRWGQGNGGPEQYF,TGTGCCAGCAGCCGTAGATGGGGACAGGGGAATGGGGGACCCGAGCAGTACTTC
13,TRBD1,TRBV28,TRBJ2-7,few,CASSSPGTGEQYF,TGTGCCAGCAGTTCCCCTGGGACAGGCGAGCAGTACTTC
15,TRBD2,TRBV7-8,TRBJ2-3,.,CASSPGAGGPHTQYF,TGTGCCAGCAGCCCGGGAGCGGGGGGGCCTCATACGCAGTATTTT
15,.,TRBV15,TRBJ1-4,.,CATSRDPGRVEKLFF,TGTGCCACCAGCAGAGATCCCGGGAGGGTTGAAAAACTGTTTTTT
12,.,TRBV10-3,TRBJ2-6,.,CATVSGANVLTF,TGTGCCACCGTCTCTGGGGCCAACGTCCTGACTTTC
12,.,TRBV5-6,TRBJ1-2,.,CASNQFNYGYTF,TGTGCCAGCAACCAGTTTAACTATGGCTACACCTTC
16,TRBD2,TRBV4-2,TRBJ2-3,few,CASSPGGSGVADTQYF,TGTGCCAGCAGCCCGGGAGGTAGCGGGGTAGCAGATACGCAGTATTTT
15,.,TRBV4-3,TRBJ2-7,few,CASSQAFGYVVEQYF,TGCGCCAGCAGCCAAGCTTTCGGGTACGTGGTCGAGCAGTACTTC
16,TRBD2,TRBV4-3,TRBJ2-7,.,CASSQAALAGVDEQYF,TGCGCCAGCAGCCAAGCCGCACTAGCGGGAGTAGACGAGCAGTACTTC
17,TRBD1,TRBV4-1,TRBJ2-5,.,CASSQDPRAGGGETQYF,TGCGCCAGCAGCCAAGATCCTAGGGCAGGGGGCGGCGAGACCCAGTACTTC
12,.,TRBV10-3,TRBJ2-7,few,CAIAVREGEQYF,TGTGCCATCGCGGTTCGCGAGGGCGAGCAGTACTTC
15,.,TRBV24-1,TRBJ2-7,.,CATSDGREDSYEQYF,TGTGCCACCAGTGATGGCAGGGAGGACTCCTACGAGCAGTACTTC
14,TRBD2,TRBV27,TRBJ2-5,.,CATRLAGVSETQYF,TGTGCCACCCGACTAGCGGGAGTTAGTGAGACCCAGTACTTC
15,.,TRBV20-1,TRBJ2-7,many,CSAREGDPDRDEQYF,TGCAGTGCTAGAGAAGGGGACCCGGACCGCGACGAGCAGTACTTC
15,.,TRBV2,TRBJ2-1,.,CASSETQGGVSEQFF,TGTGCCAGCAGTGAAACCCAGGGGGGGGTTAGTGAGCAGTTCTTC
15,.,TRBV7-2,TRBJ2-7,few,CASSPFRSSSYEQYF,TGTGCCAGCAGCCCCTTCCGGTCTAGCTCCTACGAGCAGTACTTC
17,.,TRBV6-2/TRBV6-3,TRBJ2-1,.,CASSYSRLVKAYNEQFF,TGTGCCAGCAGTTACAGCCGACTAGTTAAGGCCTACAATGAGCAGTTCTTC
14,.,TRBV4-3,TRBJ2-7,.,CASSQDSRTIEQYF,TGCGCCAGCAGCCAAGATTCCCGGACAATAGAGCAGTACTTC
14,.,TRBV20-1,TRBJ1-5,few,CSARFQGSNQPQHF,TGCAGTGCTAGGTTTCAGGGAAGCAATCAGCCCCAGCATTTT
16,.,TRBV4-1,TRBJ2-1,.,CASSPQGRGANNEQFF,TGCGCCAGCAGCCCCCAGGGGCGGGGCGCCAACAATGAGCAGTTCTTC
12,.,TRBV20-1,TRBJ1-4,.,CSASIGKGKLFF,TGCAGTGCTAGTATAGGGAAGGGAAAACTGTTTTTT
14,.,TRBV5-5,TRBJ2-7,.,CASSFHSLSYEQYF,TGTGCCAGCAGCTTTCACAGTCTCTCCTACGAGCAGTACTTC
14,.,TRBV4-2,TRBJ2-3,few,CASSPGKGADTQYF,TGTGCCAGCAGCCCGGGCAAGGGCGCAGATACGCAGTATTTT
12,.,TRBV12-3/TRBV12-4,TRBJ2-1,few,CASSLDRGKQFF,TGTGCCAGCAGTTTAGATCGGGGCAAGCAGTTCTTC
13,.,TRBV7-3,TRBJ1-1,.,CASSVTVNTEAFF,TGTGCCAGCAGCGTAACAGTAAACACTGAAGCTTTCTTT
15,TRBD1,TRBV20-1,TRBJ2-1,few,CSARPTGLAYNEQFF,TGCAGTGCCAGGCCGACAGGGTTGGCCTACAATGAGCAGTTCTTC